This TCR beta chain was recorded in a study of T cell repertoires in ileal Crohn's disease. Study in general: Thiopurines (around 11) or anti-TNF agents (more than 17) were given postoperatively to about half. Points from the study as a whole: Sorted CD8 T cells held more high-frequency clones than CD4. Compared with non-smokers, active smokers at surgery showed more clonal expansions.

CDR1 and CDR2 from the germline V gene are MNHEY and SVGAGI. J was trimmed by 7 bases and V by 6 bases; bases with no gene match: 5. This CDR3 region has 12 residues. Repertoires were generated with immunoSEQ multiplex PCR, while TCRdb's copy carries only in-frame clones and drops some. The sample includes over a thousand clones, around 83% of them seen just once. This clone was detected only once. Its antigen is as yet unknown. The sequence came from an adult with Crohn's disease. This rearrangement joins TRBV6-5 to TRBJ1-2; TRBD1 agrees at 7 bases. The sample was ileal tissue. CDR3 amino acids: CASRSTGVGYTF. Here the CDR3 DNA reads TGTGCCAGCAGATCTACAGGGGTTGGCTACACCTTC.